Sequencing of this T cell receptor (beta chain) was carried out in a study of shared clonotypes between healthy human individuals. There were no recent acute infections or vaccinations among the donors, who were healthy HIV-negative adults. Worth noting for this clone: What it binds is unknown.

CDR1 is MNHNS, CDR2 SASEGT, per germline. This CDR3 spans 15 amino acids. V trimming: 10 bases; J trimming: 7 bases; junction bases outside the gene matches: 16. The authors ran the assay at deep level. Only in-frame clones appear in the TCRdb table, and some are missing; sequencing was by immunoSEQ multiplex PCR. This sample yields about 680,000 clones, of which roughly 72% are seen a single time; around 1.7% belongs to the top ten. General observations from the study: The study drew on few donors, limiting represented genetic and exposure-history diversity. All-four-donor shared clonotypes had higher generation probabilities than non-shared clonotypes did.

The chain uses TRBV6-1 and TRBJ2-5; TRBD2 matches 9 bases. The specimen was memory CD4+ T cells sorted from blood. As to subset: CD45RA-negative fraction. The receptor's source is a woman aged 30 to 39 in good health. The CDR3 DNA reads TGTGCCACGGCAGCGGTCGGCGGGAGGGGAGGGACCCAGTACTTC. This sequence encodes CATAAVGGRGGTQYF.